The 13 T cell receptor beta chains presented below share a single source sample, sequenced in a study of cytomegalovirus exposure and HLA in healthy donors. PCR used 60 Vbeta primers and 13 Jbeta primers. Profiled with immunoSEQ multiplex PCR; TCRdb holds only in-frame clones, not every one. Here the sample spans roughly 89,000 clones, roughly 81% being singletons. Material for sequencing was PBMCs. All receptors come from a woman aged 30 to 39 in good health and CMV-seronegative.

J is TRBJ2-2 and V is TRBV5-4; TRBD1 matches 7 bases. This CDR3 contains 14 residues. Unmatched junction bases numbered 3, after V lost 1 base and J lost 6 bases. Germline CDR1 and CDR2: SGHNT and YYREEE (reference sequence). The CDR3 sequence: CASSLIQGSGELFF. CDR3 DNA sequence: TGTGCCAGCAGCTTGATACAGGGGTCCGGGGAGCTGTTTTTT. Full variable domain (outside the CDR3, taken from reference TRBV5-4 and TRBJ2-2): ETGVTQSPTHLIKTRGQQVTLRCSSQSGHNTVSWYQQALGQGPQFIFQYYREEENGRGNFPPRFSGLQFPNYSSELNVNALELDDSALYLCASSLIQGSGELFFGEGSRLTVL.

The chain recombines TRBV10-3 with TRBJ2-6; no firm D call. The CDR3 spans 16 residues. The V gene's germline CDR1 is ENHRY and CDR2 SYGVKD. V shed 3 bases and J shed 0 bases, with 9 bases lying between them. As DNA, the CDR3 is TGTGCCATCAGTGATCAGGCGAGCTCTGGGGCCAACGTCCTGACTTTC. Translating it yields CAISDQASSGANVLTF.

The J gene is TRBJ2-1, the V gene TRBV27; 7 bases fit TRBD2. The CDR3 is 16 residues long. The V gene end was trimmed by 6 bases and the J gene end by 0 bases; junction bases not matched to a gene: 8. Germline V gives CDR1 MNHEY, CDR2 SMNVEV (reference sequence). The CDR3, as DNA: TGTGCCAGCAGCCTAACTAGCGCGAGCTCCTACAATGAGCAGTTCTTC. Its protein product is CASSLTSASSYNEQFF.

The rearrangement links TRBV10-2 to TRBJ2-7, with 12 positions matching TRBD2. V shed 4 bases and J 7 bases; nucleotides not matched to a gene: 11. The CDR3 extends over 16 amino acids. Germline CDR1 and CDR2: WSHSY and SAAADI. The CDR3 sequence: CASSGSVTSGGAEQYF. Here the CDR3 DNA reads TGCGCCAGCAGTGGATCGGTGACTAGCGGGGGCGCGGAGCAGTACTTC.

CDR3 coding DNA: TGTGCCAGCAGCTTCTCAGGGACAGGGGGCGGCTACAATGAGCAGTTCTTC. Amino acids: CASSFSGTGGGYNEQFF. The V call is TRBV7-2, the J call TRBJ2-1; 12 bases are shared with TRBD1. The V gene's germline CDR1 is SGHTA and CDR2 FQGNSA. This CDR3 is built from 17 residues. V was pared by 3 bases and J by 3 bases, with 6 bases of the junction left unmatched. Combining the CDR3 with reference TRBV7-2 and TRBJ2-1 gives the whole variable domain GAGVSQSPSNKVTEKGKDVELRCDPISGHTALYWYRQSLGQGLEFLIYFQGNSAPDKSGLPSDRFSAERTGGSVSTLTIQRTQQEDSAVYLCASSFSGTGGGYNEQFFGPGTRLTVL.

The V and J genes are TRBV10-1 and TRBJ2-7, with D unresolved. In germline, CDR1 is WNHNN, CDR2 SYGVQD (reference sequence). The CDR3 runs 12 residues. V gave up 4 bases and J gave up 7 bases, with 11 bases separating them. The CDR3 is CASSGNSGEQYF. The DNA of the CDR3 is TGCGCCAGCAGTGGCAACAGTGGGGAGCAGTACTTC.

CDR3 loop: CASGVGSSYNSPLHF. In DNA, the CDR3 is TGTGCTAGTGGGGTAGGGAGCTCCTATAATTCACCCCTCCACTTT. The chain combines TRBV12-5 with TRBJ1-6; D call uncertain. The CDR3 is 15 residues long. The V gene's germline CDR1 is LGHNT and CDR2 FRNRAP. Trimming cost V 6 bases and J 0 bases, with 9 bases left between them.

This clone appeared a single time. This chain uses TRBV29-1 with TRBJ2-7, with 7 bases that match TRBD1. From germline, CDR1 is SQVTM and CDR2 ANQGSEA. This CDR3 has 14 residues. V trimming: 1 base; J trimming: 7 bases; junction bases outside the gene matches: 10. The CDR3 sequence is CSVEVGNRGGEQYF. DNA for the CDR3: TGCAGCGTTGAAGTTGGGAACAGGGGTGGAGAGCAGTACTTC.

The rearrangement links TRBV15 to TRBJ2-1; tentative D call: TRBD2 (5 bases). The CDR3 runs 17 residues. The V gene lost 1 base and the J gene lost 2 bases, with 15 bases spanning the gap. Germline loops: CDR1 LNHNV, CDR2 YYDKDF (reference sequence). The CDR3 DNA reads as TGTGCCACCAGCAGAGCCCTAAGAGCGGAAGCCTACAATGAGCAGTTCTTC. It codes for CATSRALRAEAYNEQFF.

This clone has a handful of counts. This chain uses TRBV7-2 with TRBJ2-5; D unresolved. V was trimmed by 2 bases and J by 4 bases, leaving 14 bases between them. Germline loops: CDR1 SGHTA, CDR2 FQGNSA. The CDR3 spans 15 residues. CDR3 residues: CASSLSPRHTETQYF. As DNA, the CDR3 is TGTGCCAGCAGCTTAAGTCCCCGACACACAGAGACCCAGTACTTC.

The chain links TRBV2 to TRBJ2-7; TRBD2 might be the D (6 bases). The CDR3 loop spans 14 amino acids. Germline loops: CDR1 SNHLY, CDR2 FYNNEI. The V gene lost 6 bases and the J gene lost 2 bases, with 14 bases spanning the gap. CDR3 sequence: CASRGGKGTYEQYF. The CDR3 coding sequence is TGTGCCAGCAGGGGGGGTAAGGGGACCTACGAGCAGTACTTC. The whole variable domain, remainder taken from reference TRBV2 and TRBJ2-7, is EPEVTQTPSHQVTQMGQEVILRCVPISNHLYFYWYRQILGQKVEFLVSFYNNEISEKSEIFDDQFSVERPDGSNFTLKIRSTKLEDSAMYFCASRGGKGTYEQYFGPGTRLTVT.

V usage is TRBV28 and J usage is TRBJ2-5, with 13 bases identical to TRBD2. Trimming took 4 bases from V and 5 from J; bases not matched to a gene: 7. From germline, CDR1 is MDHEN and CDR2 SYDVKM. The CDR3 loop spans 16 amino acids. The DNA for the CDR3 is TGTGCCAGCAGTTCCGTACTAGCGGGAGGGCGGGAGACCCAGTACTTC. This translates into CASSSVLAGGRETQYF.

The V gene is TRBV19, the J gene TRBJ1-5, with 7 bases aligning to TRBD1. Germline V gene sequence: CDR1 LNHDA, CDR2 SQIVND (reference sequence). The CDR3 has 15 residues. Germline trimming cut 6 bases from V and 2 bases from J; bases unmatched to any gene: 7. The CDR3 region is CASSHRQGGNQPQHF. In nucleotides, the CDR3 is TGTGCCAGTAGCCACAGACAGGGTGGCAATCAGCCCCAGCATTTT.